These 16 T cell receptor beta chains share one sample of origin, sequenced in a study of blood T cell repertoires in COVID-19. TCRdb keeps only in-frame clones here, not all; method: immunoSEQ multiplex PCR. The repertoire includes over 200,000 clones, under 90% of them detected once, and roughly 10% sits in the top ten. Sequenced input: peripheral blood. The receptors were gathered from a man aged 45-65 years with COVID-19, enrolled during active disease.

This chain joins TRBV28 and TRBJ2-7, with 10 nucleotides matching TRBD1. Germline V CDR1 and CDR2: MDHEN, SYDVKM. The CDR3 is made up of 13 amino acids. V shed 6 bases and J 12 bases; nucleotides not matched to a gene: 11. The CDR3 spells CASRPPGQGRTYF. The CDR3 DNA is TGTGCCAGCAGACCACCGGGACAGGGGAGGACGTACTTC.

J is TRBJ1-4 and V is TRBV28; 8 nucleotides match TRBD1. Germline V gives CDR1 MDHEN, CDR2 SYDVKM. Germline trimming cut 5 bases from V and 6 bases from J; bases unmatched to any gene: 5. The length of the CDR3 is 14 residues. DNA for the CDR3: TGTGCCAGCAGTACACAGGGGGGGTATGAAAAACTGTTTTTT. It specifies CASSTQGGYEKLFF.

The chain couples TRBV18 to TRBJ2-5, with 7 bases lining up with TRBD1. Trimming removed 3 bases from V and 1 base from J; junction bases left unmatched: 8. Germline-derived CDR1 and CDR2 are KGHSH and LQKENI. CDR3 size: 16 residues. The CDR3 sequence: CASSPLNRDSQETQYF. CDR3 coding DNA: TGTGCCAGCTCACCTCTCAACCGGGACAGCCAAGAGACCCAGTACTTC.

The J gene is TRBJ2-1, the V gene TRBV13; 15 bases match TRBD2. CDR1 is PRHDT, CDR2 FYEKMQ, per germline (reference sequence). The CDR3 covers 18 residues. The ends lost 2 bases at V and 5 bases at J; junction bases unmatched: 7. CDR3 bases: TGTGCCAGCAGCTTACGGGGACTAGCGGGAGGAGGAGACAATGAGCAGTTCTTC. It yields the protein CASSLRGLAGGGDNEQFF.

The table lists this clone with a count of one. The V and J genes are TRBV24-1 and TRBJ1-6; maybe TRBD1 (6 bases). CDR1 KGHDR and CDR2 SFDVKD come from the germline V gene. Trimming took 1 base from V and 5 from J, leaving 11 bases between them. CDR3 length equals 16 residues. The CDR3 here is CATSDFKQGNNSPLHF. The CDR3 DNA is TGTGCCACCAGTGATTTCAAGCAGGGGAATAATTCACCCCTCCACTTT.

The chain combines TRBV15 with TRBJ1-4; D is possibly TRBD1 (5 bases). The CDR3 extends over 13 amino acids. CDR1 LNHNV and CDR2 YYDKDF come from the germline V gene (reference sequence). V was pared by 5 bases and J by 9 bases, with 13 bases between. The CDR3 sequence is CATSARTTQKLFF. In DNA form, the CDR3 reads TGTGCCACCAGCGCCAGGACAACTCAAAAACTGTTTTTT. Full variable domain (remainder filled in from reference TRBV15 and TRBJ1-4): DAMVIQNPRYQVTQFGKPVTLSCSQTLNHNVMYWYQQKSSQAPKLLFHYYDKDFNNEADTPDNFQSRRPNTSFCFLDIRSPGLGDTAMYLCATSARTTQKLFFGSGTQLSVL.

The J gene is TRBJ1-5, the V gene TRBV7-8, with 8 bases aligning to TRBD1. The CDR3 has 16 residues. V lost 3 bases to trimming and J lost 3 bases; unmatched junction nucleotides: 7. The germline gives CDR1 SGHVS, CDR2 FQNEAQ. The CDR3, as DNA: TGTGCCAGCAGCTTGGGACAGGTGGGTTTCAATCAGCCCCAGCATTTT. Translation: CASSLGQVGFNQPQHF.

V gene TRBV6-4 combines with J gene TRBJ2-4; TRBD1 matches at 9 bases. J gave up 9 bases and V 6 bases, and 9 bases lay outside the gene matches. The CDR3 contains 14 residues. Germline CDR1 reads MRHNA; CDR2 reads SNTAGT. The CDR3 sequence is CASRTLPGQGIQYF. In DNA, the CDR3 is TGTGCCAGCAGAACGTTACCGGGACAGGGCATTCAGTACTTC.

V is TRBV4-2 and J is TRBJ2-5; tentatively, D is TRBD1 (6 bases). The CDR3 extends over 14 amino acids. Germline V gene sequence: CDR1 LGHNA, CDR2 YNFKEQ. Trimming stripped 2 bases from V and 5 bases from J, with 12 bases between. CDR3 sequence: CASSQSRTAETQYF. In nucleotides, the CDR3 is TGTGCCAGCAGCCAATCGAGGACAGCTGAGACCCAGTACTTC.

The chain links TRBV6-2 or TRBV6-3 to TRBJ1-1, with a possible D match to TRBD1 (5 bases). Germline assignment: CDR1 MNHEY and CDR2 SVGEGT. CDR3 size: 16 residues. V shed 0 bases and J shed 5 bases, with 16 bases lying between them. CDR3 sequence: CASSYSWDGGRTEAFF. CDR3 nucleotide sequence: TGTGCCAGCAGTTACTCGTGGGACGGGGGACGGACTGAAGCTTTCTTT.

This clone has only one observation. This chain uses TRBV5-5 with TRBJ2-1; 11 bases are a match to TRBD2. CDR1 SGHKS and CDR2 YYEKEE come from the germline V gene (reference sequence). The CDR3 is made up of 14 amino acids. V gave up 4 bases and J gave up 9 bases; unmatched junction bases: 6. The CDR3 DNA is TGTGCCAGCAGCCTACTGACTAGCGGGACTGAGCAGTTCTTC. This codes for CASSLLTSGTEQFF.

V usage is TRBV11-2 and J usage is TRBJ1-4, with D tentatively TRBD1 (5 bases). V lost 2 bases and J 7 bases, leaving 17 bases between the germline ends. The length of the CDR3 is 16 residues. The germline V gene encodes CDR1 SGHAT and CDR2 FQNNGV. This CDR3 reads CASSLSGRDSAEKLFF. CDR3 sequence (DNA): TGTGCCAGCAGCTTAAGTGGGAGGGACTCCGCTGAAAAACTGTTTTTT.

The chain has TRBV18 and TRBJ2-2; 10 bases agree with TRBD1. The CDR3 runs to 16 residues. Trimming removed 4 bases from V and 1 base from J; junction bases left unmatched: 3. Germline V gene data show CDR1 as KGHSH and CDR2 as LQKENI. The CDR3 protein is CASSLRTGGNTGELFF. The CDR3 DNA sequence: TGTGCCAGCTCACTACGGACAGGGGGGAACACCGGGGAGCTGTTTTTT.

CDR3 in amino acids: CASSETGLKAFF. In DNA form, the CDR3 reads TGCGCCAGCAGCGAGACAGGGTTGAAAGCTTTCTTT. This chain connects TRBV5-1 to TRBJ1-1; TRBD1 matches 7 bases. CDR1 is SGHRS, CDR2 YFSETQ, per germline. The length of the CDR3 is 12 residues. J gave up 9 bases and V 4 bases, and 6 bases lay outside the gene matches.

The V and J genes are TRBV19 and TRBJ2-1; TRBD2 might be the D (7 bases). The CDR3 runs 16 residues. Deletions cut 1 base from V and 0 bases from J, with 10 bases between. Germline CDR1 LNHDA, CDR2 SQIVND (reference sequence). Written as DNA, the CDR3 is TGTGCCAGTAGTATAGCGGGGGGCACCTCCTACAATGAGCAGTTCTTC. As protein: CASSIAGGTSYNEQFF. Complete variable domain (other parts from reference TRBV19 and TRBJ2-1): DGGITQSPKYLFRKEGQNVTLSCEQNLNHDAMYWYRQDPGQGLRLIYYSQIVNDFQKGDIAEGYSVSREKKESFPLTVTSAQKNPTAFYLCASSIAGGTSYNEQFFGPGTRLTVL.

This chain joins TRBV19 and TRBJ1-1, with D tentatively TRBD1 (6 bases). CDR3 length: 11 amino acids. Between the trimmed V and J ends, which lost 11 bases and 11 bases, there was a span of 18 bases. Germline CDR1 reads LNHDA; CDR2 reads SQIVND (reference sequence). For the CDR3, the DNA is TGTGCCGGGACAAAGGGGGTCTTGGCTTTCTTT. Residues: CAGTKGVLAFF.